This T cell receptor (beta chain) was sequenced in a study of CD8 T cells in Susac syndrome (dated by TCRdb to between 2018 and 2021). About the full investigation: Repertoire sequencing was used to test whether CD8+ T cell activation and differentiation in Susac syndrome was antigen driven. CD8+ T cell repertoire clonality was compared between more than 9 healthy donors, approximately 14 Susac syndrome patients and 15 multiple sclerosis patients. The study at large found these results: The number of individuals in the TCR sequencing and HLA analysis was recognized as being relatively small.

The CDR3 has 14 amino acids, counting the end cysteine and phenylalanine. The only DNA kept is the CDR3, 42 bases in frame from the first base. Based on the germline V gene, the CDR1 and CDR2 sequences are SGDLS and YYNGEE. At the junction V is shortened by 3 bases and J by 6 bases; bases outside the gene matches: 3. RNA was extracted using the RNeasy kit, and roughly 0.5 to 1 ug of the RNA was reverse transcribed with random hexamers. The immunoSEQ multiplex PCR assay, which covers 54 Vbeta and 13 Jbeta segments, was used to amplify TCR beta CDR3 regions. PCR amplification bias was corrected by using a synthetic template baseline for primer optimization and computational correction. Concerning the study's data processing: Only productive sequences were kept, with reads annotated to V, D and J genes according to IMGT and analyzed in immunoSEQ Analyzer. Clonality was calculated as one minus the Shannon entropy normalized by log2 of the number of productive unique sequences. For each patient and control, public and private clones were evaluated within the 100 most prevalent clones. Clones were defined as Susac-specific when absent from the healthy and MS cohorts, from 1,000 to 1,100 published viral clones and from other ImmuneACCESS disease sequences. TCRdb's own reprocessing of the public reads used fastp at Q25 and MiXCR and kept productive beta chains. Rows with one shared CDR3 protein collapse into an entry with the most common genes and DNA. It is TCRdb's table, rather than the study itself, that gives the V and J calls and clone size. The sample records roughly 200,000 distinct CDR3 sequences, approximately 96% of which are singletons. The ten top clones hold roughly 0.16% of the sample.

High-throughput TCR beta sequencing profiled peripheral blood CD8+ and CD4+ T cells from healthy donors, Susac syndrome patients and multiple sclerosis patients. The multiple sclerosis controls were treatment-naive patients who had stable or active relapsing-remitting disease and met the revised McDonald criteria. CD8+ TEMRA cells were enriched by FACS, while bulk CD8+ and CD4+ T cells were purified by magnetic negative isolation. Blood was drawn into EDTA tubes, processed within 24 hours, and PBMCs were isolated by density gradient centrifugation. PBMCs intended for TCR sequencing were frozen in liquid nitrogen and were later thawed in a 37 degrees C water bath. The sorted or isolated CD4+, CD8+ and CD8+ TEMRA cells reached a purity of at least 90%. In regard to this clonotype: Its antigen target is currently unknown. Base qualities are not recorded, but no much larger clone differs from it by a single base.

Material: CD8+ T cells from PBMCs. The chain links TRBV9 with TRBJ2-1, with 10 central nucleotides matching TRBD2. This TCR was sampled from a human donor with multiple sclerosis. In nucleotide form, the sequence is TGTGCCAGCAGCGGGACTAGCGGCTTCAATGAGCAGTTCTTC. Its coded protein is CASSGTSGFNEQFF.